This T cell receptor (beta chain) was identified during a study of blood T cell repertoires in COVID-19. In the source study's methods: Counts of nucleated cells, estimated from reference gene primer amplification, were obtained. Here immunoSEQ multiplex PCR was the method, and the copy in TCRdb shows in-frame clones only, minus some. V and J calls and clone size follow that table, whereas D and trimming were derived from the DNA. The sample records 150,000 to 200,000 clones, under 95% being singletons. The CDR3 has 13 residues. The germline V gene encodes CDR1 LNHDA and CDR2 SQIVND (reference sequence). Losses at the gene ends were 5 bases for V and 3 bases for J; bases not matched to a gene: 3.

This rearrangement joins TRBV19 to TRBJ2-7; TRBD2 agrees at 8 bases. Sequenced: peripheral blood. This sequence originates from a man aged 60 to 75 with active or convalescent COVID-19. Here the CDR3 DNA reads TGTGCCAGTAGTGCCGGGACTAGCTACGAGCAGTACTTC. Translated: CASSAGTSYEQYF.